One sample yielded the 20 T cell receptor beta chains listed below, sequenced in a study of cytomegalovirus exposure and HLA in healthy donors. Method: immunoSEQ multiplex PCR; TCRdb's copy keeps in-frame clones and lacks some. The sample contains about 160,000 clones, 85% to 90% of which appear only once. Source material: PBMCs. The receptor set was obtained from a young woman in good health and CMV-seropositive.

The chain is built from TRBV5-1 and TRBJ2-1, with 14 nucleotides matching TRBD2. The CDR3 sequence is 18 residues long. Per the germline V gene, CDR1 is SGHRS and CDR2 is YFSETQ. The V gene end was trimmed by 0 bases and the J gene end by 6 bases; junction bases not matched to a gene: 8. For the CDR3, the DNA is TGCGCCAGCAGCTTGGCGGACACGACTAGCGGGAGGGGCAATGAGCAGTTCTTC. This codes for CASSLADTTSGRGNEQFF. The full variable domain, completed using reference TRBV5-1 and TRBJ2-1, is KAGVTQTPRYLIKTRGQQVTLSCSPISGHRSVSWYQQTPGQGLQFLFEYFSETQRNKGNFPGRFSGRQFSNSRSEMNVSTLELGDSALYLCASSLADTTSGRGNEQFFGPGTRLTVL.

This chain uses TRBV12-5 with TRBJ2-3; D is undetermined. This CDR3 is 12 amino acids long. The V end lost 5 bases, the J end lost 5 bases, and 8 bases lay between the germline ends. The V gene's germline CDR1 is LGHNT and CDR2 FRNRAP. Here the CDR3 reads CASGPPGDTQYF. Here the CDR3 DNA reads TGTGCTAGTGGTCCCCCGGGAGATACGCAGTATTTT.

The V call is TRBV15, the J call TRBJ2-5; TRBD2 agrees at 9 bases. From germline, CDR1 is LNHNV and CDR2 YYDKDF (reference sequence). This CDR3 is built from 20 residues. V dropped 3 bases and J dropped 1; count of bases not matched to a gene: 18. The CDR3 reads CATSSAVSAGGTPPQETQYF. The CDR3 nucleotides read TGTGCCACCAGCAGTGCTGTTTCGGCGGGAGGGACCCCACCCCAAGAGACCCAGTACTTC. The full variable domain, with the rest looked up from reference TRBV15 and TRBJ2-5, is DAMVIQNPRYQVTQFGKPVTLSCSQTLNHNVMYWYQQKSSQAPKLLFHYYDKDFNNEADTPDNFQSRRPNTSFCFLDIRSPGLGDTAMYLCATSSAVSAGGTPPQETQYFGPGTRLLVL.

This rearrangement joins TRBV11-2 to TRBJ2-2; no clear D gene. V was shortened by 3 bases and J by 9 bases, with 5 bases between the two germline ends. Germline V gene data show CDR1 as SGHAT and CDR2 as FQNNGV. The CDR3 covers 11 residues. The CDR3, as DNA: TGTGCCAGCAGCTTTCGGTGGGAGCTGTTTTTT. Translated: CASSFRWELFF.

The chain carries TRBV9 and TRBJ1-1, with D possibly matching TRBD1 (5 bases). The CDR3 loop spans 14 amino acids. The V gene lost 2 bases and the J gene lost 2 bases, with 10 bases spanning the gap. Germline V gene sequence: CDR1 SGDLS, CDR2 YYNGEE. In DNA, the CDR3 is TGTGCCAGCAGCGTCAGGGCACGAAACACTGAAGCTTTCTTT. Translation: CASSVRARNTEAFF.

V usage is TRBV6-5 and J usage is TRBJ1-5, with D uncertain. V dropped 5 bases and J dropped 4 bases, with 15 bases sitting between them. CDR3 size: 15 residues. Germline V lookup: CDR1 MNHEY, CDR2 SVGAGI. CDR3 in DNA: TGTGCCAGCAGTCTACTCGGAGAGGTAAATCAGCCCCAGCATTTT. Its protein product is CASSLLGEVNQPQHF.

The sample holds a few counts of this clone. This chain connects TRBV2 to TRBJ2-2; 9 bases match TRBD2. The CDR3 loop spans 15 amino acids. Looked up from germline, CDR1 is SNHLY and CDR2 is FYNNEI. The V and J ends lost 6 bases and 1 base, in that order; junction bases with no gene match: 3. Here the CDR3 reads CASRKTSGNTGELFF. CDR3 DNA sequence: TGTGCCAGCAGGAAGACTAGCGGGAACACCGGGGAGCTGTTTTTT.

This chain connects TRBV7-9 to TRBJ1-2, with D possibly TRBD1 on 5 matching bases. The CDR3 runs to 15 residues. The V end was cut by 5 bases, the J end by 2 bases, with 15 bases between. The germline V gene has CDR1 SEHNR and CDR2 FQNEAQ (reference sequence). The CDR3 region has the DNA TGTGCCAGCAGCCCTCCCGGGACTGGAAACTATGGCTACACCTTC. Translating gives CASSPPGTGNYGYTF.

This chain uses TRBV7-2 with TRBJ2-3; D gene unclear. Germline CDR1 reads SGHTA; CDR2 reads FQGNSA. Trimming cost V 1 base and J 4 bases, with 9 bases left between them. The CDR3 is 14 residues long. In DNA form, the CDR3 reads TGTGCCAGCAGCTTAGACCCTCGGTCAGATACGCAGTATTTT. Protein product: CASSLDPRSDTQYF.

Only a few counts were recorded for this clone. The gene calls are TRBV28 and TRBJ1-1; TRBD1 matches at 8 bases. Germline values: CDR1 MDHEN, CDR2 SYDVKM. This CDR3 is 11 amino acids long. After removal of 6 bases from V and 11 bases from J, the junction contained 5 bases not matched to a gene. This CDR3 reads CASRSWTGAFF. The CDR3 DNA follows: TGTGCCAGCAGGTCGTGGACAGGGGCTTTCTTT.

The chain employs TRBV6-6 and TRBJ2-1; possible D gene TRBD2, 5 bases. The V gene lost 7 bases and the J gene lost 4 bases, with 17 bases spanning the gap. CDR3 length: 15 residues. CDR1 and CDR2 from the germline V gene are MNHNY and SVGAGI (reference sequence). CDR3 protein: CASIQTSGNYNEQFF. CDR3 sequence (DNA): TGTGCCAGCATTCAAACCAGCGGCAATTACAATGAGCAGTTCTTC.

The chain couples TRBV10-3 to TRBJ2-3; maybe TRBD1 (5 bases). This CDR3 is 14 amino acids long. Germline V gene data show CDR1 as ENHRY and CDR2 as SYGVKD. The V gene lost 5 bases and the J gene lost 0 bases, with 9 bases spanning the gap. The CDR3 sequence: CAISPTASTDTQYF. As DNA, the CDR3 is TGTGCCATCAGTCCGACAGCAAGCACAGATACGCAGTATTTT.

This sequence joins TRBV20-1 and TRBJ2-5; D is possibly TRBD1 (5 bases). V was pared by 5 bases and J by 7 bases, with 8 bases between. Germline CDR1 DFQATT, CDR2 SNEGSKA (reference sequence). CDR3 length: 10 amino acids. The CDR3 coding sequence is TGCAGTGCTTCTACAGGGACCCAGTACTTC. Amino acids: CSASTGTQYF.

This chain connects TRBV10-3 to TRBJ2-7, with 12 bases matching TRBD2. The J segment lost 7 bases and the V segment lost 6 bases, leaving 16 bases of the junction unmatched. This CDR3 has 17 residues. The germline V gene has CDR1 ENHRY and CDR2 SYGVKD. Here the CDR3 DNA reads TGTGCCATCAGGACTAGCGGGAGTTCTTCGGATCTTTGGGAGCAGTACTTC. It codes for CAIRTSGSSSDLWEQYF.

The gene calls are TRBV5-1 and TRBJ1-2, with D possibly TRBD1 on 5 matching bases. Germline-derived CDR1 and CDR2 are SGHRS and YFSETQ. The V end was cut by 0 bases, the J end by 4 bases, with 7 bases between. This CDR3 region has 13 residues. The CDR3 here is CASSLGQSYGYTF. The CDR3 DNA is TGCGCCAGCAGCTTGGGACAGAGCTATGGCTACACCTTC.

This clone was seen once. The chain uses TRBV2 and TRBJ2-7, with TRBD2 identical over 11 bases. V gave up 10 bases and J gave up 1 base; unmatched junction bases: 12. Germline V gene data show CDR1 as SNHLY and CDR2 as FYNNEI. The length of the CDR3 is 16 residues. This CDR3 is CATSPGLAELSYEQYF. The CDR3 DNA is TGTGCCACCTCCCCGGGACTAGCGGAACTATCCTACGAGCAGTACTTC.

The rearrangement links TRBV25-1 to TRBJ2-5, with 9 positions matching TRBD1. V lost 5 bases, J lost 4 bases, and 5 bases stayed unmatched. Germline V gene data show CDR1 as MGHDK and CDR2 as SYGVNS. This CDR3 comprises 14 residues. The CDR3 is CASSTNRGRETQYF. CDR3 nucleotides: TGTGCCAGCAGTACAAACAGGGGGCGAGAGACCCAGTACTTC.

J is TRBJ2-7 and V is TRBV30, with 8 bases identical to TRBD2. This CDR3 is 14 amino acids long. Unmatched junction bases numbered 6, after V lost 1 base and J lost 4 bases. CDR1 is GTSNPN, CDR2 SVGIG, per germline (reference sequence). CDR3 sequence (DNA): TGTGCCTGGAGTGGGCTAGCGGGTGTTTACGAGCAGTACTTC. Its translation: CAWSGLAGVYEQYF.

V gene TRBV7-8 combines with J gene TRBJ2-7; the match to TRBD2 covers 8 bases. Germline trimming cut 1 base from V and 9 bases from J; bases unmatched to any gene: 14. The germline CDR1 and CDR2 sequences are SGHVS and FQNEAQ. This CDR3 region has 16 residues. The CDR3 is CASSLVGAGVPSGQYF. The DNA of the CDR3 is TGTGCCAGCAGCTTAGTGGGAGCGGGAGTCCCCTCTGGGCAGTACTTC.

The V and J genes are TRBV28 and TRBJ2-3; possible D gene TRBD2, 5 bases. V was pared by 4 bases and J by 2 bases, with 16 bases between. Germline V gene sequence: CDR1 MDHEN, CDR2 SYDVKM. The CDR3 sequence is 16 residues long. CDR3 bases: TGTGCCAGCAGTTCCCCAGGACTCGGGGTCACAGATACGCAGTATTTT. Residues: CASSSPGLGVTDTQYF.